The 30 T cell receptor beta chains below come from one sample, sequenced in a study of cytomegalovirus exposure and HLA in healthy donors. 13 Jbeta primers and 60 Vbeta primers were used for the PCR. Data came from immunoSEQ multiplex PCR; TCRdb stores just in-frame clones and leaves some out. The sample has 150,000 or so clones, 75% to 80% seen once. Sequencing used PBMCs. Receptors were obtained from a man over 45 in good health and CMV-seropositive.

The rearrangement joins TRBV10-2 to TRBJ2-7, with TRBD1 identical over 8 bases. Trimming took 10 bases from V and 3 from J; bases not matched to a gene: 8. The CDR3 extends over 13 amino acids. The germline CDR1 and CDR2 sequences are WSHSY and SAAADI. The CDR3 coding sequence is TGCGCCACACGGACAGGGAGTATCTACGAGCAGTACTTC. Translating gives CATRTGSIYEQYF.

On this clone: Other DNA sequences within the sample encode an identical CDR3. The V and J genes are TRBV7-6 and TRBJ2-7; D may be TRBD1 (5 bases). CDR3 length: 16 residues. V dropped 0 bases and J dropped 2 bases, with 14 bases sitting between them. The germline V gene encodes CDR1 SGHVS and CDR2 FNYEAQ. For the CDR3, the DNA is TGTGCCAGCAGCTTAGCGTTCAAGGGGCCGACCTACGAGCAGTACTTC. Translating it yields CASSLAFKGPTYEQYF.

This clone was counted once. The chain combines TRBV5-1 with TRBJ2-7, with a tentative D call TRBD1 (5 bases). V lost 5 bases and J lost 2, with 8 bases in between. Germline CDR1 and CDR2: SGHRS and YFSETQ. This CDR3 spans 12 amino acids. The CDR3: CASRTGPYEQYF. The CDR3 nucleotides read TGCGCCAGCAGAACAGGACCCTACGAGCAGTACTTC.

The V gene is TRBV28, the J gene TRBJ1-5, with a weak D call TRBD1 (6 bases). The CDR3 runs 14 residues. With 6 bases removed from V and 1 base from J, the gap between germline ends came to 10 bases. The germline V gene has CDR1 MDHEN and CDR2 SYDVKM. The CDR3 region is CASRQGYSNQPQHF. In DNA, the CDR3 is TGTGCCAGCAGGCAGGGGTACAGCAATCAGCCCCAGCATTTT.

The V and J genes are TRBV18 and TRBJ2-2; 10 positions match TRBD1. CDR3 length equals 17 residues. Germline V gene lookup returns CDR1 KGHSH and CDR2 LQKENI. V lost 6 bases and J lost 4; bases outside the gene matches: 11. The CDR3 is CASSPRDRGGVTGELFF. CDR3 in DNA: TGTGCCAGCTCCCCGAGGGACAGGGGAGGAGTCACCGGGGAGCTGTTTTTT.

This chain connects TRBV6-5 to TRBJ1-6; the match to TRBD1 covers 7 bases. Germline V gives CDR1 MNHEY, CDR2 SVGAGI. This CDR3 has 14 amino acids. V lost 5 bases to trimming and J lost 6 bases; unmatched junction nucleotides: 4. The CDR3, as DNA: TGTGCCAGCAGTCCGGACAGGCTTAATTCACCCCTCCACTTT. It specifies CASSPDRLNSPLHF.

The chain joins TRBV5-1 to TRBJ2-3; 9 bases match TRBD2. The CDR3 contains 17 residues. J gave up 0 bases and V 4 bases, and 9 bases lay outside the gene matches. The germline gives CDR1 SGHRS, CDR2 YFSETQ. DNA for the CDR3: TGCGCCAGCAGCCCGGAATTTAGCGGGGGAAGCACAGATACGCAGTATTTT. Translating it yields CASSPEFSGGSTDTQYF.

V gene TRBV9 combines with J gene TRBJ2-1, with 11 positions matching TRBD2. This CDR3 spans 14 amino acids. From germline, CDR1 is SGDLS and CDR2 YYNGEE. The J segment lost 7 bases and the V segment lost 4 bases, leaving 4 bases of the junction unmatched. The CDR3 region is CASSISGGANEQFF. For the CDR3, the DNA is TGTGCCAGCAGCATTAGCGGGGGGGCTAATGAGCAGTTCTTC.

There are a few counts of this clone. The chain couples TRBV4-2 to TRBJ1-1; D gene uncertain. V lost 0 bases and J 5 bases, leaving 7 bases between the germline ends. The length of the CDR3 is 13 residues. Germline CDR1 is LGHNA and CDR2 is YNFKEQ. CDR3 DNA: TGTGCCAGCAGCCAAGAGTGGCGGACTGAAGCTTTCTTT. This gives the protein CASSQEWRTEAFF.

V gene TRBV6-4 combines with J gene TRBJ1-3; possible D gene TRBD1, 5 bases. CDR1 MRHNA and CDR2 SNTAGT come from the germline V gene. The CDR3 has 17 residues. The V end lost 0 bases, the J end lost 0 bases, and 12 bases lay between the germline ends. CDR3 sequence reads: CASSDSFSGGSGNTIYF. CDR3 nucleotide sequence: TGTGCCAGCAGTGACTCTTTTTCGGGGGGCTCTGGAAACACCATATATTTT.

The V gene is TRBV7-2, the J gene TRBJ2-5; TRBD2 matches 7 bases. This CDR3 has 14 residues. Germline assignment: CDR1 SGHTA and CDR2 FQGNSA. Trimming removed 6 bases from V and 2 bases from J; junction bases left unmatched: 6. The CDR3 sequence is CASSPRAGQETQYF. The CDR3 coding sequence is TGTGCCAGCAGTCCTCGAGCGGGGCAAGAGACCCAGTACTTC.

The chain uses TRBV4-3 and TRBJ2-4, with 9 bases that match TRBD1. CDR3 length: 13 amino acids. Germline V CDR1 and CDR2: LGHNA, YSLEER. The V and J ends lost 6 bases and 6 bases, in that order; junction bases with no gene match: 3. CDR3 DNA: TGCGCCAGCAGTAGGGACAGGGCAAACATTCAGTACTTC. It translates to CASSRDRANIQYF.

The gene calls are TRBV13 and TRBJ1-4, with TRBD1 identical over 9 bases. Unmatched junction bases numbered 0, after V lost 0 bases and J lost 7 bases. Germline CDR1 reads PRHDT; CDR2 reads FYEKMQ (reference sequence). The CDR3 totals 14 residues. This chain's CDR3 is CASSLGQGAEKLFF. In DNA, the CDR3 is TGTGCCAGCAGCTTAGGACAGGGGGCTGAAAAACTGTTTTTT.

The chain uses TRBV7-2 and TRBJ2-2, with a weak D call TRBD1 (6 bases). The V end lost 2 bases, the J end lost 15 bases, and 19 bases lay between the germline ends. Germline CDR1 SGHTA, CDR2 FQGNSA. The CDR3 has 14 amino acids. The CDR3 region is CASSLTPGTPSVFF. The DNA of the CDR3 is TGTGCCAGCAGCTTAACCCCCGGGACACCCTCAGTGTTTTTT.

The chain combines TRBV4-3 with TRBJ1-1, with no clear D. The CDR3 is 14 amino acids. V was cut by 4 bases and J by 0 bases, with 9 bases left in between. Germline values: CDR1 LGHNA, CDR2 YSLEER. CDR3 sequence: CASSRYGVNTEAFF. DNA of the CDR3: TGCGCCAGCAGCCGGTACGGGGTGAACACTGAAGCTTTCTTT.

V is TRBV7-2 and J is TRBJ2-2, with D maybe TRBD1 (6 bases). Between the trimmed V and J ends, which lost 4 bases and 4 bases, there was a span of 13 bases. The CDR3 extends over 15 amino acids. Germline CDR1 and CDR2: SGHTA and FQGNSA. The CDR3 loop reads CASSSQGLGTGELFF. CDR3 DNA sequence: TGTGCCAGCAGCTCCCAGGGGCTGGGCACCGGGGAGCTGTTTTTT.

This clone has a single count. The chain employs TRBV4-3 and TRBJ2-6; weak D call: TRBD1 (6 bases). This CDR3 is built from 20 residues. V lost 0 bases to trimming and J lost 0 bases, with 18 bases between them. CDR1 and CDR2 from the germline V gene are LGHNA and YSLEER. The chain's CDR3 is CASSQDYEGVTSSGANVLTF. The DNA for the CDR3 is TGCGCCAGCAGCCAAGATTACGAGGGGGTCACTTCCTCTGGGGCCAACGTCCTGACTTTC.

The gene calls are TRBV5-1 and TRBJ2-6, with D tentatively TRBD1 (6 bases). Germline CDR1 reads SGHRS; CDR2 reads YFSETQ. Trimming took 6 bases from V and 2 from J, leaving 12 bases between them. This CDR3 has 15 residues. The CDR3 DNA reads TGCGCCAGCACTACAGACAGGCCTGGGGCCAACGTCCTGACTTTC. Translated: CASTTDRPGANVLTF.

This sequence joins TRBV5-1 and TRBJ1-5; 7 nucleotides match TRBD1. The CDR3 loop spans 15 amino acids. V shed 0 bases, J shed 4 bases, and the junction held 4 bases outside the gene matches. Germline V lookup: CDR1 SGHRS, CDR2 YFSETQ. CDR3 protein: CASSLGGDRNQPQHF. As DNA, the CDR3 is TGCGCCAGCAGCTTGGGCGGGGACAGAAATCAGCCCCAGCATTTT.

The chain uses TRBV5-1 and TRBJ2-2; 9 positions match TRBD1. V lost 4 bases, J lost 6 bases, and 4 bases stayed unmatched. The CDR3 runs to 14 residues. CDR1 and CDR2 (germline): SGHRS, YFSETQ. This CDR3 is CASSKRTGAGELFF. DNA for the CDR3: TGCGCCAGCAGCAAGCGGACAGGGGCCGGGGAGCTGTTTTTT.

V is TRBV29-1 and J is TRBJ1-1; D possibly corresponds to TRBD1 (6 bases). Germline V gives CDR1 SQVTM, CDR2 ANQGSEA. This CDR3 has 15 residues. Between the trimmed V and J ends, which lost 1 base and 1 base, there was a span of 13 bases. The CDR3 nucleotides are TGCAGCGTTGAAGGCTTTGGGACATCGAACACTGAAGCTTTCTTT. Its protein product is CSVEGFGTSNTEAFF.

V usage is TRBV6-6 and J usage is TRBJ2-3, with 10 bases aligning to TRBD2. Germline assignment: CDR1 MNHNY and CDR2 SVGAGI (reference sequence). This CDR3 comprises 16 residues. J lost 4 bases, V lost 6 bases, and 10 bases had no gene match. The CDR3 DNA sequence: TGTGCCAGCAGCCCAGCGGGGGGGAAGGGGTCAGATACGCAGTATTTT. It yields the protein CASSPAGGKGSDTQYF.

The rearrangement links TRBV4-3 to TRBJ2-3, with TRBD2 matching 9 bases. V gave up 4 bases and J gave up 2 bases; unmatched junction bases: 7. There are 16 residues in the CDR3. Germline assignment: CDR1 LGHNA and CDR2 YSLEER. In DNA form, the CDR3 reads TGCGCCAGCAGCCCACTTGGCGGGGGGGCCACAGATACGCAGTATTTT. Amino acids: CASSPLGGGATDTQYF.

The chain joins TRBV6-1 to TRBJ2-7; 7 bases map to TRBD1. Losses at the gene ends were 4 bases for V and 3 bases for J; bases not matched to a gene: 6. Germline V gene data show CDR1 as MNHNS and CDR2 as SASEGT. The CDR3 has 14 amino acids. The CDR3 nucleotides are TGTGCCAGCAGTGTACGACAGGGCCTCTACGAGCAGTACGTC. This gives the protein CASSVRQGLYEQYV.

J is TRBJ2-1 and V is TRBV11-2, with 9 bases aligning to TRBD1. This CDR3 region has 15 residues. Trimming cost V 5 bases and J 6 bases; bases outside gene matches: 8. From germline, CDR1 is SGHAT and CDR2 FQNNGV. CDR3 region: CASSPPGTGSNEQFF. The CDR3 DNA reads as TGTGCCAGCAGCCCCCCCGGGACAGGGTCCAATGAGCAGTTCTTC.

V gene TRBV2 combines with J gene TRBJ2-1; 9 bases line up with TRBD1. The germline CDR1 and CDR2 sequences are SNHLY and FYNNEI. This CDR3 region has 15 residues. Trimming removed 8 bases from V and 4 bases from J; junction bases left unmatched: 9. The CDR3 loop is CASGAGQGPYNEQFF. CDR3 sequence (DNA): TGTGCCAGCGGCGCGGGACAGGGACCTTACAATGAGCAGTTCTTC.

This clone was detected a few times. The J gene is TRBJ2-7, the V gene TRBV5-6; D is perhaps TRBD1 (6 bases). Trimming pared 2 bases from V and 2 bases from J, leaving 11 bases between. Per the germline V gene, CDR1 is SGHDT and CDR2 is YYEEEE. This CDR3 is 14 amino acids long. CDR3 amino acids: CASSLTGLTYEQYV. The CDR3 DNA reads as TGTGCCAGCAGCTTAACAGGGTTAACCTACGAGCAGTACGTC.

This clone has only one observation. In nucleotides, the CDR3 is TGTGCCAGCAGTCTCCGGGACAGCTCGTACTATGGCTACACCTTC. Translating it yields CASSLRDSSYYGYTF. V and J are TRBV28 and TRBJ1-2; TRBD1 matches 7 bases. V shed 5 bases and J 3 bases; nucleotides not matched to a gene: 9. This CDR3 has 15 amino acids. Germline V gene data show CDR1 as MDHEN and CDR2 as SYDVKM.

Only a few counts were recorded for this clone. The chain couples TRBV7-8 to TRBJ1-2; D not certain. The CDR3 has 15 amino acids. Per germline, CDR1 SGHVS and CDR2 FQNEAQ. The V end was cut by 1 base, the J end by 0 bases, with 9 bases between. CDR3 sequence: CASSLDTLSNYGYTF. CDR3 DNA sequence: TGTGCCAGCAGCTTAGATACACTATCTAACTATGGCTACACCTTC.

The chain carries TRBV9 and TRBJ1-4; weak D call: TRBD1 (5 bases). CDR1 and CDR2 from the germline V gene are SGDLS and YYNGEE. Trimming pared 3 bases from V and 8 bases from J, leaving 14 bases between. The CDR3 is 14 residues long. The CDR3 DNA reads TGTGCCAGCAGCGGGACCCGGGAGGGGGAAAAACTGTTTTTT. Translated: CASSGTREGEKLFF.